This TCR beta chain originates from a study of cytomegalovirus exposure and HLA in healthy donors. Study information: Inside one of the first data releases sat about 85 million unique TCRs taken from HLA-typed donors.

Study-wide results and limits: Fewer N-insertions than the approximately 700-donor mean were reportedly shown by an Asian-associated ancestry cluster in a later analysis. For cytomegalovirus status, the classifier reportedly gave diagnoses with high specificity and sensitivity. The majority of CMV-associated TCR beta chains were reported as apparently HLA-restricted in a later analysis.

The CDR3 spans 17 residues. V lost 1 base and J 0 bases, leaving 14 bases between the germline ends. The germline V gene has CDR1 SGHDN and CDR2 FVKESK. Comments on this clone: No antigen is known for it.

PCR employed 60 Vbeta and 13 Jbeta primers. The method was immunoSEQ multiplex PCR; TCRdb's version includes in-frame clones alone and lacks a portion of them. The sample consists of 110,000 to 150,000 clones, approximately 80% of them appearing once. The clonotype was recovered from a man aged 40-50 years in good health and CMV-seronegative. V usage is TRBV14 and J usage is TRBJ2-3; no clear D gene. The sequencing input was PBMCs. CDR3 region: CASSQAHSPPSTDTQYF. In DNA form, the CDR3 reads TGTGCCAGCAGCCAAGCGCACAGTCCTCCTAGCACAGATACGCAGTATTTT.